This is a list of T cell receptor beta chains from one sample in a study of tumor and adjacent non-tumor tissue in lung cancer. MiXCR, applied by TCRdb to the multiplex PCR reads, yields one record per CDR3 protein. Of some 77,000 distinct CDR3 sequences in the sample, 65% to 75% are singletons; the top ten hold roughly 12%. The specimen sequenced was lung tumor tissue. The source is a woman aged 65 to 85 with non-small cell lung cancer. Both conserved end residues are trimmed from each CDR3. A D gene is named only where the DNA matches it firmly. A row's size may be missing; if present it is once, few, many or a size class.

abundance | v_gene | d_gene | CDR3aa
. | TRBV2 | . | ASSALDCEQY
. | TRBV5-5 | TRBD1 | ASSLQGAGYQPKH
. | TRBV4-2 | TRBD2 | ASSQDGTSGNVDTQY
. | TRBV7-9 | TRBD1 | ASSLSRGAGGAEAF
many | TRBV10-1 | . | ASSATRGTEAF
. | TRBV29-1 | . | SVDFASSTGELL
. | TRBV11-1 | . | ASQESSEWG
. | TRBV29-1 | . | SVEDAGKNDEQY
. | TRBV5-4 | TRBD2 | ASSLALTSRTYEQY
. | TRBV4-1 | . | TSSREGRTGTQY
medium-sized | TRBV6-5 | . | ASSRDTGMGGNTIY
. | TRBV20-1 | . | SARDHHTLNEQC
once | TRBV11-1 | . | ANGYLSRGEHF
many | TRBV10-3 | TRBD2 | ATSPLAGELNTQY
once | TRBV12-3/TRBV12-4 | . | ASRQLGPGANVLT
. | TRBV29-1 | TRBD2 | SVDSGSGGSEEY
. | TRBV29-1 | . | GVEVNRAYNELF
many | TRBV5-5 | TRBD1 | ASSLDRGRAQPQH
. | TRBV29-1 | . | SVELDVAEQF
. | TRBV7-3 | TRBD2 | VSDLTPSGRNTGELF
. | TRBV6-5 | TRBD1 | ASSSGRKGQGALETEAF
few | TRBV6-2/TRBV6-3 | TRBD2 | GSSYGGGETQY
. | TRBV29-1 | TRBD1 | SVVTGGASYQPQH
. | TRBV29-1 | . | SVGGGGSISGTQY
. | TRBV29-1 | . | SVNDRLAETQY
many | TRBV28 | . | ASSFQDWSAEQF
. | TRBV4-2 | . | NSSQDLGSSGNTIY